The clone carrying this TCR beta chain was detected only a few times. What it binds is unknown. TCRdb used MiXCR to reprocess the 5' RACE reads, holding one entry per CDR3 protein. The data contain 550,000 to 700,000 distinct CDR3 sequences, roughly 18% of them singletons. These data are taken from a study of T-cell memory formation after mild COVID-19. Study-level background: For the most part, TCR clusters were specific to one donor. General study findings and limits: Clones that contracted from day 15 to 85 were balanced CD4/CD8, while later expanders leaned CD4+. A second wave of clones peaked on day 37, and their SARS-CoV-2 specificity went unconfirmed. CD4+ contracting clones were mainly CM and EM; CD8+ ones, EMRA.

Trimming removed 7 bases from V and 9 bases from J; junction bases left unmatched: 6. CDR3 length: 14 amino acids. Germline CDR1 reads MDHEN; CDR2 reads SYDVKM. The receptor was isolated from an adult woman who had mild COVID-19 (a few samples of this study predate the infection). Cell type and time point are not known. The chain uses TRBV28 and TRBJ1-6; 10 bases are shared with TRBD1. What was sequenced was PBMCs or a T cell subset sorted from them (not recorded which). The DNA of the CDR3 is TGTGCCAGCAATGACAGGGGGCGAGGTTCACCCCTCCACTTT. It codes for CASNDRGRGSPLHF.